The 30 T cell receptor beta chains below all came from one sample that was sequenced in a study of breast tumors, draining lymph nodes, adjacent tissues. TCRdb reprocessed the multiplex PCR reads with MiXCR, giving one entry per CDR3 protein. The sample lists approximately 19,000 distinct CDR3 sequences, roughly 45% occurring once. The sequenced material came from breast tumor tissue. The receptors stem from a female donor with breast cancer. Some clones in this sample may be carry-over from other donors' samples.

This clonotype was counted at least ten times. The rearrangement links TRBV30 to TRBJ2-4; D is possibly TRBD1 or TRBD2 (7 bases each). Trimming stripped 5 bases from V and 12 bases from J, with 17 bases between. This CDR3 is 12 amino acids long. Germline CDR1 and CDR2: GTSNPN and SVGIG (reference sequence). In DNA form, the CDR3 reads TGTGCCTGGGACAGGGAGGGCGCTCCTCAGTACTTC. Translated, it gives CAWDREGAPQYF.

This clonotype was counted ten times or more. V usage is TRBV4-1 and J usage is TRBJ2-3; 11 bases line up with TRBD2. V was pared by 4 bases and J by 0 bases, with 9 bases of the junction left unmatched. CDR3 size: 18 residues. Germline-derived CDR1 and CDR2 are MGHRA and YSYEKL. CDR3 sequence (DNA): TGCGCCAGCAGCCTCACGGGACTAGCGGAAACTAGCACAGATACGCAGTATTTT. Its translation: CASSLTGLAETSTDTQYF.

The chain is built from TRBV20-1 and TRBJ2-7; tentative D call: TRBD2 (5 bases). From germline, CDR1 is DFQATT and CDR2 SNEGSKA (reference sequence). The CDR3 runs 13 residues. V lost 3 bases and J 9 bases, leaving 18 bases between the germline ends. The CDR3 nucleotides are TGCAGTGCTAGCCCCGGGGTGGGCTATGCGCAGTACTTC. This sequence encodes CSASPGVGYAQYF.

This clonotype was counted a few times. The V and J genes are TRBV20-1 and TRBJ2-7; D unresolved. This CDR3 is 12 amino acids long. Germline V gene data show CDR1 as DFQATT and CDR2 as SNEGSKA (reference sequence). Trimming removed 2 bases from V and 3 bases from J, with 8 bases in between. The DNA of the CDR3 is TGCAGTGCTAGATCCCCGGGCTACGAGCAGTACTTC. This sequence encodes CSARSPGYEQYF.

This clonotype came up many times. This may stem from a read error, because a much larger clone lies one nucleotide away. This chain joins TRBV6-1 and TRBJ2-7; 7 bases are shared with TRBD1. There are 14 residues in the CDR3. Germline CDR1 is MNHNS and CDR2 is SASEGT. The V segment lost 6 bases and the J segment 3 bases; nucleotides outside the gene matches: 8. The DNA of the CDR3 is TGTGCCAGCAGCCCAGGGGGTGAAGGCTACGAGCAGTACTTC. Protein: CASSPGGEGYEQYF.

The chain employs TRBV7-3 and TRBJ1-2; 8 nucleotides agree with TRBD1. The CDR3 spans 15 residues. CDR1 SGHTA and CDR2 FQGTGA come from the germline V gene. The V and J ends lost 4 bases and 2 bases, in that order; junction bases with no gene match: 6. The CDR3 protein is CASSSTGGSNYGYTF. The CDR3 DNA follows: TGTGCCAGCAGCTCTACAGGGGGATCAAACTATGGCTACACCTTC.

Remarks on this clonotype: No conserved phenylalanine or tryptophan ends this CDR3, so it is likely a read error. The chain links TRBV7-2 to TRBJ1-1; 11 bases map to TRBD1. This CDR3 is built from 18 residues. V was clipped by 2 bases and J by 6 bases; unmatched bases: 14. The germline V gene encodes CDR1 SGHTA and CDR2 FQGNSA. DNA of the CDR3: TGTGCCAGCAGCTTACCTCTGAGGGACAGGGGGGGTGACTCTGAAGCTTTCCTT. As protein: CASSLPLRDRGGDSEAFL.

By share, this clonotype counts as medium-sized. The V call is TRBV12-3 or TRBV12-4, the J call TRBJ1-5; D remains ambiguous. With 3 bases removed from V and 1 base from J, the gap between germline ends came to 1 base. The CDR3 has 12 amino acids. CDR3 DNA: TGTGCCAGCAGTTTCAGCAATCAGCCCCAGCATTTT. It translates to CASSFSNQPQHF.

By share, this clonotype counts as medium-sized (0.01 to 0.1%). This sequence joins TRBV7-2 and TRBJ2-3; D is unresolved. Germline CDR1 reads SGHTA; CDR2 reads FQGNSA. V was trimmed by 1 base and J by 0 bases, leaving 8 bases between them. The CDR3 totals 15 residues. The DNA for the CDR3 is TGTGCCAGCAGCTTAGGGATACTAAGCACAGATACGCAGTATTTT. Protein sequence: CASSLGILSTDTQYF.

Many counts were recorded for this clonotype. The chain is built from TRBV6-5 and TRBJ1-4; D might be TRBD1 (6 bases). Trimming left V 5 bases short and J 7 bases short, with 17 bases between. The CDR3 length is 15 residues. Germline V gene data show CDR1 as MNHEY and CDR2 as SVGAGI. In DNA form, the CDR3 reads TGTGCCAGCAGTCCCCACGGGGGAGGGGGTGAAAAACTGTTTTTT. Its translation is CASSPHGGGGEKLFF.

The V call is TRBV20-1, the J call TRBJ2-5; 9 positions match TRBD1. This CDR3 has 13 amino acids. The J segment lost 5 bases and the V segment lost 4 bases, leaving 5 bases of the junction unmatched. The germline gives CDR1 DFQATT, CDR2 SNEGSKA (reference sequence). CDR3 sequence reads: CSATDRGWETQYF. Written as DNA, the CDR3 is TGCAGTGCTACGGACAGGGGTTGGGAGACCCAGTACTTC.

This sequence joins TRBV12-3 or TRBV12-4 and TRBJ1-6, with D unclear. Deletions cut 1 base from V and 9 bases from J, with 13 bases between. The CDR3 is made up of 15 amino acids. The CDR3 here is CASSLDTRRGSPLHF. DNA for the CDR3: TGTGCCAGCAGTTTAGATACCAGGCGAGGTTCACCCCTCCACTTT.

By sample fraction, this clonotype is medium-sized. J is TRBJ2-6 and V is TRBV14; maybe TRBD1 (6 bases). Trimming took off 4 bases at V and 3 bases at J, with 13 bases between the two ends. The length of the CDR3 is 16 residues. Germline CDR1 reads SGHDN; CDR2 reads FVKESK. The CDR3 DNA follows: TGTGCCAGCAGCCTCAGGGGAGAAGGTGGGGCCAACGTCCTGACTTTC. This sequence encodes CASSLRGEGGANVLTF.

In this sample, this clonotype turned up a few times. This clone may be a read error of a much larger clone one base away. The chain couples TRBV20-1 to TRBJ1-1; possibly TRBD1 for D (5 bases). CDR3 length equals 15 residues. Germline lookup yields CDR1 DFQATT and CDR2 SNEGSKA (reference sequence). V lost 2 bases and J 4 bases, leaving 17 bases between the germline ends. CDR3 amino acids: CSARPLRLGTTEAFF. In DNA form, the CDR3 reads TGCAGTGCTAGACCTCTCCGTTTAGGGACCACTGAAGCTTTCTTT.

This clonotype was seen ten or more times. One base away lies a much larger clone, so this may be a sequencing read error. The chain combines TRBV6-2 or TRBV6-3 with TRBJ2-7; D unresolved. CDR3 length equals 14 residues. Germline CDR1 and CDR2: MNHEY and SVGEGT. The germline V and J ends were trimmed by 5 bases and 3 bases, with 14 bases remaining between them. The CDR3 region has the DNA TGTGCCAGCAGTCATGCCGGCTCGAGCTACGAGCAGTACTTC. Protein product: CASSHAGSSYEQYF.

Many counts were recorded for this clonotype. The CDR3 nucleotides are TGTGCCAGCAGCCGCCCGACAGGCAACACCGGGGAGCTGTTTTTT. Protein sequence: CASSRPTGNTGELFF. The chain employs TRBV5-4 and TRBJ2-2, with TRBD1 as a possible D gene (6 bases). Between the trimmed V and J ends, which lost 4 bases and 2 bases, there was a span of 12 bases. Looked up from germline, CDR1 is SGHNT and CDR2 is YYREEE (reference sequence). The CDR3 contains 15 residues.

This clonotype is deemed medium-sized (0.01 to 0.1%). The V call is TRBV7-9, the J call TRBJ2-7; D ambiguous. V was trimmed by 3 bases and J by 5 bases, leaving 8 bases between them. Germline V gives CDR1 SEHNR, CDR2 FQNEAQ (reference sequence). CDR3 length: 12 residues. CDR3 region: CASSFVGHEQYF. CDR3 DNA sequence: TGTGCCAGCAGCTTCGTGGGCCACGAGCAGTACTTC.

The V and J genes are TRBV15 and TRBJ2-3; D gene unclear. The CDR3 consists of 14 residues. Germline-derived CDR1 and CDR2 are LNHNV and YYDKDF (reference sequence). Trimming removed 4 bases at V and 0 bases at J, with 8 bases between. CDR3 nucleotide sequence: TGTGCCACCAGCAAAGTGCGGAGCACAGATACGCAGTATTTT. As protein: CATSKVRSTDTQYF. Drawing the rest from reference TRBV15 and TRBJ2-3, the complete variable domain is DAMVIQNPRYQVTQFGKPVTLSCSQTLNHNVMYWYQQKSSQAPKLLFHYYDKDFNNEADTPDNFQSRRPNTSFCFLDIRSPGLGDTAMYLCATSKVRSTDTQYFGPGTRLTVL.

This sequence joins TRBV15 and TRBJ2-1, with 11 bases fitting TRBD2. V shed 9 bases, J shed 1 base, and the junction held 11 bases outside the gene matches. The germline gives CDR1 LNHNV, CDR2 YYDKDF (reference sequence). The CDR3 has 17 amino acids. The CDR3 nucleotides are TGTGCCACTAAGTCCGGGACTAGCGGTAATTCCTACAATGAGCAGTTCTTC. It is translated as CATKSGTSGNSYNEQFF.

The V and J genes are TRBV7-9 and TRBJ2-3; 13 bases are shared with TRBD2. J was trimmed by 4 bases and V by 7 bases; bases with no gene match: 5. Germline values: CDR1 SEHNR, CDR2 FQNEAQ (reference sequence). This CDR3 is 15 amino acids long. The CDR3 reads CASTTSGRAADTQYF. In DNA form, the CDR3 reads TGTGCCAGCACCACTAGCGGGAGGGCTGCAGATACGCAGTATTTT.

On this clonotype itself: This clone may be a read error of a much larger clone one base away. The CDR3 DNA is TGTGCCAGCTCACCGTCGGGACTAGCTCGAAACATTCAGTACTTC. Its protein product is CASSPSGLARNIQYF. This sequence joins TRBV18 and TRBJ2-4; 9 bases are shared with TRBD2. This CDR3 is built from 15 residues. Germline V gives CDR1 KGHSH, CDR2 LQKENI. Trimming removed 3 bases from V and 6 bases from J; junction bases left unmatched: 6.

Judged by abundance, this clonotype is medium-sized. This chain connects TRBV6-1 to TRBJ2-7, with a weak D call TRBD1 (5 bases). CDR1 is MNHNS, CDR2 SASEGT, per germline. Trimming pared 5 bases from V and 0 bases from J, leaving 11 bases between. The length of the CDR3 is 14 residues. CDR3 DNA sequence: TGTGCCAGCAGTCCGACAGCCCCCTCCTACGAGCAGTACTTC. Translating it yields CASSPTAPSYEQYF.

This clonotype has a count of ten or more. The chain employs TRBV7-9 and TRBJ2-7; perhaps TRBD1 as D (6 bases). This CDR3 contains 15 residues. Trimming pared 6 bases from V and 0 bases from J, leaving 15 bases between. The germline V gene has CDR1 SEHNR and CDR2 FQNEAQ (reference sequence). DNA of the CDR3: TGTGCCAGCAGTTTCCGGGACACACTCTCCTACGAGCAGTACTTC. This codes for CASSFRDTLSYEQYF.

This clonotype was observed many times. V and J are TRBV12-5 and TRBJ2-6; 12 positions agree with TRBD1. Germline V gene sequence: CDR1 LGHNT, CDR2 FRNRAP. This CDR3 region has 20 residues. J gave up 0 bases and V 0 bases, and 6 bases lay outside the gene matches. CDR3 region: CASGLVRGQGANSGANVLTF. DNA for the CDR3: TGTGCTAGTGGTTTGGTAAGGGGACAGGGGGCGAACTCTGGGGCCAACGTCCTGACTTTC.

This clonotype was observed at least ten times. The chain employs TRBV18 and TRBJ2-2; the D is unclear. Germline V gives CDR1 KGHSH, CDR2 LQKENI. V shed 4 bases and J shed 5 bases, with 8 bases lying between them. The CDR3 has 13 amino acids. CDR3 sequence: CASSLDQTGELFF. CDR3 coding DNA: TGTGCCAGCTCACTGGATCAGACCGGGGAGCTGTTTTTT.

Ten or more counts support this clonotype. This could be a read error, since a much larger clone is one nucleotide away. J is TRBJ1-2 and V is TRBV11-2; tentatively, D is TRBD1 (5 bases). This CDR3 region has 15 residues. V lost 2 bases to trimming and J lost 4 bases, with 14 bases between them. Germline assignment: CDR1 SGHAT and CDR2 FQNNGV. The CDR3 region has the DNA TGTGCCAGCAGCTTACAGGGTGGTGCCTCCTATGGCTACACCTTC. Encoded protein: CASSLQGGASYGYTF.

CDR3 amino acids: CASSLALAGGPEQYF. In nucleotides, the CDR3 is TGCGCCAGCAGCTTGGCACTAGCGGGAGGGCCCGAGCAGTACTTC. The chain couples TRBV5-1 to TRBJ2-7; TRBD2 agrees at 13 bases. Trimming cost V 0 bases and J 6 bases; bases outside gene matches: 3. The CDR3 consists of 15 residues. CDR1 is SGHRS and CDR2 is YFSETQ in the germline V gene.

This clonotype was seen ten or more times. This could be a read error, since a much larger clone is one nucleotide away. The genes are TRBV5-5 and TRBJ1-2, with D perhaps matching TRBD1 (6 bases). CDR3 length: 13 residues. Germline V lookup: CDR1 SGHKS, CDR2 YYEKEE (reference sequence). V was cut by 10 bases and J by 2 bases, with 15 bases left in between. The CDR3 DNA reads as TGTGCCGGCGCCAAGGACAGCAACTATGGCTACACCTTC. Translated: CAGAKDSNYGYTF. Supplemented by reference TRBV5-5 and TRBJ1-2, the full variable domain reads DAGVTQSPTHLIKTRGQQVTLRCSPISGHKSVSWYQQVLGQGPQFIFQYYEKEERGRGNFPDRFSARQFPNYSSELNVNALLLGDSALYLCAGAKDSNYGYTFGSGTRLTVV.

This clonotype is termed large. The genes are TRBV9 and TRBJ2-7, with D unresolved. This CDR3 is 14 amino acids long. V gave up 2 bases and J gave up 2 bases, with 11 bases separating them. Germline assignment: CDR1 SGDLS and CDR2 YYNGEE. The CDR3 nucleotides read TGTGCCAGCAGCGTCGGCCATGGGACCTACGAGCAGTACTTC. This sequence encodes CASSVGHGTYEQYF.

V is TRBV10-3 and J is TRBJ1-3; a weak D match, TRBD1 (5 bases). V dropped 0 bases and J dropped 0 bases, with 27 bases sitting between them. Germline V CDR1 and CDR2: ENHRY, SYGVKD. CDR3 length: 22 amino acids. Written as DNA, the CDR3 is TGTGCCATCAGTGAGTCGTCCCTGGGACTAGCGGGAGGGCCCTACTCTGGAAACACCATATATTTT. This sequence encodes CAISESSLGLAGGPYSGNTIYF.